This entry lists 17 T cell receptor beta chains sequenced from one sample in a study of shared T cell receptors in the human thymus. The protocol was immunoSEQ multiplex PCR, while the TCRdb copy is restricted to in-frame clones and leaves out a portion. This sample has over 450,000 clones; about 84% occur once, and the top ten carry roughly 0.013%. This same sample was also part of a study on human thymus T cells.

Sequencing was carried out using thymocytes. Every receptor here comes from a boy in the first two years of life with a congenital heart defect.

This rearrangement joins TRBV15 to TRBJ1-5; possible D gene TRBD1, 6 bases. Germline V gives CDR1 LNHNV, CDR2 YYDKDF (reference sequence). CDR3 length equals 18 residues. V was cut by 0 bases and J by 3 bases, with 18 bases left in between. CDR3 bases: TGTGCCACCAGCAGAGATCGCTTTTGGGACAATTACAATCAGCCCCAGCATTTT. Protein product: CATSRDRFWDNYNQPQHF.

The V call is TRBV15, the J call TRBJ2-7; TRBD2 might be the D (6 bases). Trimming cost V 1 base and J 3 bases, with 16 bases left between them. There are 16 residues in the CDR3. CDR1 and CDR2 from the germline V gene are LNHNV and YYDKDF (reference sequence). As DNA, the CDR3 is TGTGCCACCAGCAGAGTTAGGGCGGGGCCGGGCTACGAGCAGTACTTC. It codes for CATSRVRAGPGYEQYF.

As for this clone: The sample has other DNA sequences that encode this CDR3 too. The chain uses TRBV27 and TRBJ2-7, with TRBD2 matching over 10 bases. The V gene's germline CDR1 is MNHEY and CDR2 SMNVEV (reference sequence). This CDR3 is 17 amino acids long. V shed 9 bases, J shed 2 bases, and the junction held 16 bases outside the gene matches. In nucleotides, the CDR3 is TGTGCCAGTAGTCCCCCCCGACTAGCGGGTAGCCCCTACGAGCAGTACTTC. This gives the protein CASSPPRLAGSPYEQYF.

V gene TRBV6-5 combines with J gene TRBJ1-2; a weak D match, TRBD1 (6 bases). The CDR3 runs 14 residues. Germline V gene data show CDR1 as MNHEY and CDR2 as SVGAGI. V shed 2 bases and J shed 0 bases, with 7 bases lying between them. Here the CDR3 DNA reads TGTGCCAGCAGTTACGACAGGACTAACTATGGCTACACCTTC. As protein: CASSYDRTNYGYTF.

The V and J genes are TRBV7-2 and TRBJ1-2; D is perhaps TRBD1 (5 bases). Trimming took 5 bases from V and 7 from J, leaving 17 bases between them. The CDR3 sequence is 14 residues long. The V gene's germline CDR1 is SGHTA and CDR2 FQGNSA. CDR3 nucleotides: TGTGCCAGCAGCATAGGCGGCAGGGAAGGTGGCTACACCTTC. This gives the protein CASSIGGREGGYTF.

This chain uses TRBV9 with TRBJ2-2, with D possibly matching TRBD2 (5 bases). The CDR3 has 17 residues. Germline assignment: CDR1 SGDLS and CDR2 YYNGEE. Trimming removed 1 base at V and 4 bases at J, with 17 bases between. CDR3 sequence reads: CASSVSLSDFTTGELFF. The CDR3, as DNA: TGTGCCAGCAGCGTATCCTTATCGGACTTCACCACCGGGGAGCTGTTTTTT.

The chain couples TRBV5-1 to TRBJ2-7; 8 bases agree with TRBD2. With V trimmed by 4 bases and J by 5 bases, 8 bases remained unmatched. Per germline, CDR1 SGHRS and CDR2 YFSETQ. The CDR3 contains 14 residues. In DNA, the CDR3 is TGCGCCAGCAGCACCGGGACTAGGAGCCACGAGCAGTACTTC. It codes for CASSTGTRSHEQYF.

The chain has TRBV19 and TRBJ1-2; TRBD1 matches 9 bases. The V segment lost 5 bases and the J segment 9 bases; nucleotides outside the gene matches: 7. Germline V CDR1 and CDR2: LNHDA, SQIVND (reference sequence). The CDR3 contains 13 residues. This CDR3 reads CASSAQGAICYTF. DNA for the CDR3: TGTGCCAGTAGTGCACAGGGGGCTATATGCTACACCTTC.

The CDR3 here is CASSVGLLVEEKLFF. The CDR3 DNA reads TGTGCCAGCAGCGTAGGTCTCCTCGTGGAGGAAAAACTGTTTTTT. This sequence joins TRBV9 and TRBJ1-4, with D uncertain. The CDR3 is 15 residues long. Per the germline V gene, CDR1 is SGDLS and CDR2 is YYNGEE. V lost 0 bases and J lost 8, with 14 bases in between.

This clone was recorded once. This chain joins TRBV10-3 and TRBJ2-1, with 7 nucleotides matching TRBD2. V gave up 11 bases and J gave up 5 bases; unmatched junction bases: 12. Looked up from germline, CDR1 is ENHRY and CDR2 is SYGVKD. The CDR3 contains 14 residues. In nucleotides, the CDR3 is TGTGCCTCCCTTAGCGGGCCCCGCAACAATGAGCAGTTCTTC. This sequence encodes CASLSGPRNNEQFF.

V and J are TRBV27 and TRBJ2-5; 7 bases align to TRBD2. CDR1 is MNHEY, CDR2 SMNVEV, per germline (reference sequence). CDR3 length: 14 residues. V lost 6 bases and J lost 5; bases outside the gene matches: 9. The CDR3 coding sequence is TGTGCCAGCAGCTCCCGGGGGACTACCGAGACCCAGTACTTC. This gives the protein CASSSRGTTETQYF.

The V and J genes are TRBV7-2 and TRBJ2-2; 8 nucleotides agree with TRBD1. The CDR3 runs 15 residues. With V trimmed by 3 bases and J by 3 bases, 3 bases remained unmatched. Germline V gene sequence: CDR1 SGHTA, CDR2 FQGNSA. CDR3 sequence (DNA): TGTGCCAGCAGCTTGAAGACAGGGGACACCGGGGAGCTGTTTTTT. This codes for CASSLKTGDTGELFF.

The rearrangement joins TRBV27 to TRBJ1-1; TRBD1 might be the D (6 bases). V was cut by 5 bases and J by 5 bases, with 18 bases left in between. CDR1 and CDR2 (germline): MNHEY, SMNVEV (reference sequence). The CDR3 length is 15 residues. The CDR3 DNA sequence: TGTGCCAGCAGTACCGAACAGGGAAGGGGGACTGAAGCTTTCTTT. This encodes CASSTEQGRGTEAFF.

The V gene is TRBV4-3, the J gene TRBJ1-1, with a possible D match to TRBD1 (6 bases). Germline V gene data show CDR1 as LGHNA and CDR2 as YSLEER. The CDR3 covers 16 residues. V was pared by 0 bases and J by 5 bases, with 16 bases between. The CDR3 DNA sequence: TGCGCCAGCAGCCAAGATGGGCGGGGGGCTCGAACTGAAGCTTTCTTT. It encodes CASSQDGRGARTEAFF.

The rearrangement uses TRBV19 and TRBJ1-3, with D hard to call. This CDR3 has 10 amino acids. With 10 bases removed from V and 4 bases from J, the gap between germline ends came to 5 bases. Germline V lookup: CDR1 LNHDA, CDR2 SQIVND (reference sequence). The CDR3 nucleotides read TGTGCCACCGAGGGAAACACCATATATTTT. Translated: CATEGNTIYF.

This clone was recorded a few times. This chain joins TRBV7-2 and TRBJ1-3, with D unclear. V was clipped by 1 base and J by 4 bases, with 11 bases between them. Germline V gene sequence: CDR1 SGHTA, CDR2 FQGNSA. The length of the CDR3 is 15 residues. DNA of the CDR3: TGTGCCAGCAGCTTAGAAGGAGTCCGCGGAAACACCATATATTTT. Translating it yields CASSLEGVRGNTIYF.

The V call is TRBV29-1, the J call TRBJ2-7; a possible D gene is TRBD1 (5 bases). V lost 4 bases to trimming and J lost 2 bases, with 15 bases between them. Germline V gene lookup returns CDR1 SQVTM and CDR2 ANQGSEA. The CDR3 extends over 14 amino acids. The CDR3 DNA reads as TGCAGCGTTGTTGATAGGGGCCTAACCTACGAGCAGTACTTC. Amino acid sequence: CSVVDRGLTYEQYF.